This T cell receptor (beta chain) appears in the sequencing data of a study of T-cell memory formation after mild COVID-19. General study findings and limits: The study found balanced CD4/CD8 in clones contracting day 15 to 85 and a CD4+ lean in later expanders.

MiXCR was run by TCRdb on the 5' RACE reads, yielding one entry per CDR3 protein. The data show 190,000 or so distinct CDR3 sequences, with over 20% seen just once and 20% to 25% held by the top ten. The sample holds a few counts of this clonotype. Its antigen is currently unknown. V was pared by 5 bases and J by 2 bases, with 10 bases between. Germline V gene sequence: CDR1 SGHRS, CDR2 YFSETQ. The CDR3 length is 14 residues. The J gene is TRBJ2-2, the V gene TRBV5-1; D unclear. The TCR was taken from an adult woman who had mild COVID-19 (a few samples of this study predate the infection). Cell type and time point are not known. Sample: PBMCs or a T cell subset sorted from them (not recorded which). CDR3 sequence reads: CASSIGRNTGELFF. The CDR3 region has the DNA TGCGCCAGCAGTATCGGCCGTAACACCGGGGAGCTGTTTTTT.